A single TCR beta chain is shown here with its context. The sample belongs to a study of blood T cell repertoires in COVID-19. Study-wide context: Sources were T cells, B-cell-depleted T cells, or PBMCs; the material itself was cDNA or gDNA.

From germline, CDR1 is SGHNT and CDR2 YYREEE (reference sequence). The CDR3 has 12 residues. Trimming shortened V by 1 base and J by 6 bases, and 8 bases separated the two germline ends. The method was immunoSEQ multiplex PCR; TCRdb's version includes in-frame clones alone and lacks a portion of them. The sample records about 360,000 clones, about 87% being singletons. What was sequenced was peripheral blood. This TCR derives from a human donor in a cohort sampled during active COVID-19. V is TRBV5-4 and J is TRBJ2-7; D not resolved. The CDR3 coding sequence is TGTGCCAGCAGCTTGAACGCAGGCGAGCAGTACTTC. The encoded protein is CASSLNAGEQYF.